This TCR beta chain is drawn from a study of cytomegalovirus exposure and HLA in healthy donors. Study results and caveats: Confirmation was obtained in vitro that a few CMV-associated chains are specific for CMV antigens.

This clone was recorded only once. Its antigen is as yet unknown. Germline V gene data show CDR1 as LNHNV and CDR2 as YYDKDF (reference sequence). The length of the CDR3 is 14 residues. V lost 0 bases and J 7 bases, leaving 9 bases between the germline ends. PCR amplification relied on 60 Vbeta primers (plus 13 Jbeta primers). Clones were read by immunoSEQ multiplex PCR, and TCRdb kept only the in-frame ones, dropping some. The sample consists of 100,000 or so clones, under 80% of them appearing once. This receptor was obtained from a woman aged 30 to 39 in good health and CMV-seronegative. The sample comprised PBMCs. The V call is TRBV15, the J call TRBJ1-4; D not resolved. CDR3 nucleotide sequence: TGTGCCACCAGCAGAGAACCCACGGGTGAAAAACTGTTTTTT. Protein: CATSREPTGEKLFF.